Following are 22 T cell receptor beta chains from one sample sequenced in a study of early T cells in non-severe SARS-CoV-2 infection. TCRdb analysed the 5' RACE reads with MiXCR anew, one entry per CDR3 protein. The repertoire holds 60,000 to 75,000 distinct CDR3 sequences, with approximately 4.5% as singletons. Sequencing was performed on whole blood, taken at baseline. Every receptor here comes from an adult who was a healthcare worker with PCR-confirmed SARS-CoV-2 infection or an uninfected control (not recorded which). The donor label of this sample is uncertain.

This clonotype was seen at least ten times. This chain's CDR3 is CASSLEDYTIYF. The CDR3 DNA reads as TGTGCCAGCAGTTTGGAGGATTACACCATATATTTT. The rearrangement links TRBV12-3 or TRBV12-4 to TRBJ1-3, with no clear D. The ends were cut back, 3 bases at V and 8 bases at J, with 8 bases in the middle. This CDR3 region has 12 residues.

In this sample, this clonotype turned up a few times. The V gene is TRBV25-1, the J gene TRBJ2-2, with 8 bases matching TRBD1. The CDR3 is made up of 14 amino acids. Per the germline V gene, CDR1 is MGHDK and CDR2 is SYGVNS. The junction had 1 base not matched to a gene; V was cut back by 4 bases and J by 3 bases. CDR3 residues: CASSAGQDTGELFF. CDR3 DNA: TGTGCCAGCAGTGCGGGACAGGACACCGGGGAGCTGTTTTTT.

There are many counts of this clonotype. The V and J genes are TRBV27 and TRBJ1-2; weak D call: TRBD1 (5 bases). The CDR3 has 20 amino acids. V lost 6 bases and J lost 4, with 33 bases in between. The germline CDR1 and CDR2 sequences are MNHEY and SMNVEV (reference sequence). CDR3 amino acids: CASSRTLTWDALASPYGYTF. CDR3 nucleotide sequence: TGTGCCAGCAGCCGAACCCTGACTTGGGACGCCCTAGCTTCGCCCTATGGCTACACCTTC.

This clonotype was picked up many times. The chain is built from TRBV9 and TRBJ2-5, with D perhaps TRBD1 (6 bases). CDR1 and CDR2 from the germline V gene are SGDLS and YYNGEE. Trimming pared 3 bases from V and 3 bases from J, leaving 12 bases between. The CDR3 runs to 14 residues. The CDR3 loop is CASSGNRAEETQYF. In DNA, the CDR3 is TGTGCCAGCAGCGGAAACAGGGCCGAAGAGACCCAGTACTTC.

Comments on this clonotype: Being one base from a much bigger clone, this may be a read error. The J gene is TRBJ2-3, the V gene TRBV6-2 or TRBV6-3; weak D call: TRBD1 (6 bases). V was trimmed by 3 bases and J by 5 bases, leaving 12 bases between them. Germline assignment: CDR1 MNHEY and CDR2 SVGEGT. The CDR3 is 14 amino acids. CDR3 coding DNA: TGTGCCAGCAGTTATGGGGGCCCCATAGATACGCAGTATTTT. As protein: CASSYGGPIDTQYF.

This clonotype was picked up many times. The V gene is TRBV29-1, the J gene TRBJ2-7; no clear D gene. The V gene lost 4 bases and the J gene lost 0 bases, with 7 bases spanning the gap. Germline loops: CDR1 SQVTM, CDR2 ANQGSEA. The CDR3 is 12 amino acids. CDR3 bases: TGCAGCGTTGTTGACCACTCCTACGAGCAGTACTTC. Residues: CSVVDHSYEQYF.

This chain links TRBV2 with TRBJ2-7; 12 positions match TRBD2. The germline V gene encodes CDR1 SNHLY and CDR2 FYNNEI. The ends lost 6 bases at V and 2 bases at J; junction bases unmatched: 5. CDR3 size: 15 residues. In DNA, the CDR3 is TGTGCCAGCAGGATAACTAGCGGGGGGCCCTACGAGCAGTACTTC. Protein sequence: CASRITSGGPYEQYF.

This clonotype was seen a single time. With a much larger clone just one base away, this may be a read error. The rearrangement uses TRBV24-1 and TRBJ2-3; 9 bases align to TRBD1. The CDR3 length is 15 residues. Germline values: CDR1 KGHDR, CDR2 SFDVKD. V trimming: 0 bases; J trimming: 9 bases; junction bases outside the gene matches: 6. CDR3 residues: CATSDLGQGLETQYF. CDR3 DNA sequence: TGTGCCACCAGTGATTTGGGACAGGGGTTGGAAACGCAGTATTTT.

This clonotype has only a few counts. The chain uses TRBV29-1 and TRBJ2-1; D perhaps matches TRBD2 (5 bases). The CDR3 is 12 amino acids. Trimming left V 3 bases short and J 6 bases short, with 9 bases between. Per the germline V gene, CDR1 is SQVTM and CDR2 is ANQGSEA. CDR3 region: CSVERAGNEQFF. The DNA for the CDR3 is TGCAGCGTTGAGCGGGCTGGCAATGAGCAGTTCTTC.

This clonotype turned up a few times. The rearrangement uses TRBV30 and TRBJ1-1; a possible D gene is TRBD1 (5 bases). Looked up from germline, CDR1 is GTSNPN and CDR2 is SVGIG (reference sequence). The CDR3 spans 13 residues. V was shortened by 2 bases and J by 0 bases, with 7 bases between the two germline ends. The CDR3 DNA follows: TGTGCCTGGAGTATACAGGTGAACACTGAAGCTTTCTTT. Translated, it gives CAWSIQVNTEAFF.

This clonotype was detected many times. The V gene is TRBV20-1, the J gene TRBJ2-1; 7 bases agree with TRBD2. The CDR3 totals 12 residues. CDR1 is DFQATT, CDR2 SNEGSKA, per germline (reference sequence). CDR3 sequence (DNA): TGCATGGGGGGGAGCTCCTACAATGAGCAGTTCTTC. Translation gives CMGGSSYNEQFF.

This clonotype was detected many times. J is TRBJ2-7 and V is TRBV30; D remains unclear. V was shortened by 0 bases and J by 2 bases, with 2 bases between the two germline ends. Germline CDR1 reads GTSNPN; CDR2 reads SVGIG (reference sequence). This CDR3 region has 11 residues. This CDR3 reads CAWSVPYEQYF. The CDR3 coding sequence is TGTGCCTGGAGTGTGCCCTACGAGCAGTACTTC.

The CDR3 reads CASSTGTSGGTDTQYF. Here the CDR3 DNA reads TGTGCCAGCAGCACCGGGACTAGCGGGGGCACAGATACGCAGTATTTT. The rearrangement uses TRBV7-9 and TRBJ2-3; TRBD2 matches at 13 bases. This CDR3 has 16 residues. V trimming: 5 bases; J trimming: 1 base; junction bases outside the gene matches: 3. Per germline, CDR1 SEHNR and CDR2 FQNEAQ (reference sequence).

In this sample, this clonotype turned up many times. The rearrangement joins TRBV11-2 to TRBJ2-5, with D perhaps being TRBD1 or TRBD2 (6 bases each). The CDR3 has 13 amino acids. The V gene lost 5 bases and the J gene lost 5 bases, with 12 bases spanning the gap. The germline V gene has CDR1 SGHAT and CDR2 FQNNGV. CDR3 sequence (DNA): TGTGCCAGCAGCCTGACTAGGGGGGAGACCCAGTACTTC. Its protein is CASSLTRGETQYF.

The sample holds a few counts of this clonotype. In DNA, the CDR3 is TGCGCCAGCAGCCAAGAAGCGGACAGGGGGGACGAGCAGTACTTC. Protein product: CASSQEADRGDEQYF. V is TRBV4-1 and J is TRBJ2-7; 10 nucleotides line up with TRBD1. CDR3 size: 15 residues. The germline CDR1 and CDR2 sequences are MGHRA and YSYEKL. V dropped 0 bases and J dropped 5; count of bases not matched to a gene: 4.

V usage is TRBV5-1 and J usage is TRBJ2-5, with D perhaps being TRBD1 or TRBD2 (7 bases each). The CDR3 runs 14 residues. Trimming took 7 bases from V and 0 from J, leaving 13 bases between them. Germline CDR1 is SGHRS and CDR2 is YFSETQ. The CDR3 spells CASRRGRDQETQYF. In DNA form, the CDR3 reads TGCGCCAGCCGCAGGGGGAGGGACCAAGAGACCCAGTACTTC.

The rearrangement joins TRBV30 to TRBJ2-7; TRBD2 agrees at 13 bases. The CDR3 is 15 amino acids. The V gene's germline CDR1 is GTSNPN and CDR2 SVGIG (reference sequence). With V trimmed by 2 bases and J by 2 bases, 3 bases remained unmatched. CDR3 bases: TGTGCCTGGAGTAGGACTAGCGGGGGAACCTACGAGCAGTACTTC. Its translation is CAWSRTSGGTYEQYF.

This clonotype was counted a few times. This chain connects TRBV10-3 to TRBJ1-1; 7 positions agree with TRBD1. The CDR3 runs 13 residues. Germline values: CDR1 ENHRY, CDR2 SYGVKD. V shed 5 bases and J 5 bases; nucleotides not matched to a gene: 5. The CDR3 reads CAISTGVGTEAFF. Written as DNA, the CDR3 is TGTGCCATCAGTACAGGGGTGGGAACTGAAGCTTTCTTT.

At least ten counts were recorded for this clonotype. The chain links TRBV28 to TRBJ2-7; D is perhaps TRBD1 (6 bases). In germline, CDR1 is MDHEN, CDR2 SYDVKM. The CDR3 contains 12 residues. Trimming cost V 3 bases and J 8 bases, with 11 bases left between them. The CDR3 DNA is TGTGCCAGCAGTTTTGGGCAGGGGCAGCAGTACTTC. This sequence encodes CASSFGQGQQYF.

This clonotype was found many times. V and J are TRBV27 and TRBJ2-7; TRBD2 aligns across 9 bases. This CDR3 has 14 amino acids. The germline CDR1 and CDR2 sequences are MNHEY and SMNVEV (reference sequence). The V gene end was trimmed by 3 bases and the J gene end by 7 bases; junction bases not matched to a gene: 7. Written as DNA, the CDR3 is TGTGCCAGCAGTTTCGTTAGCGGGGGATATGAGCAGTACTTC. Its translation: CASSFVSGGYEQYF.

This clonotype was seen repeatedly, ten times or more. The V gene is TRBV7-2, the J gene TRBJ2-7, with a weak D call TRBD1 (5 bases). This CDR3 region has 14 residues. Trimming shortened V by 3 bases and J by 4 bases, and 13 bases separated the two germline ends. CDR1 and CDR2 from the germline V gene are SGHTA and FQGNSA. As DNA, the CDR3 is TGTGCCAGCAGCTTTGGGCAGGGTCTGTACGAGCAGTACTTC. Its translation is CASSFGQGLYEQYF.

The chain combines TRBV11-2 with TRBJ2-1; 14 nucleotides line up with TRBD2. Germline V CDR1 and CDR2: SGHAT, FQNNGV. V trimming: 1 base; J trimming: 10 bases; junction bases outside the gene matches: 6. CDR3 length equals 16 residues. The CDR3 reads CASSLVRLAGGREQFF. The CDR3 region has the DNA TGTGCCAGCAGCTTAGTTCGACTAGCGGGGGGGCGGGAGCAGTTCTTC.